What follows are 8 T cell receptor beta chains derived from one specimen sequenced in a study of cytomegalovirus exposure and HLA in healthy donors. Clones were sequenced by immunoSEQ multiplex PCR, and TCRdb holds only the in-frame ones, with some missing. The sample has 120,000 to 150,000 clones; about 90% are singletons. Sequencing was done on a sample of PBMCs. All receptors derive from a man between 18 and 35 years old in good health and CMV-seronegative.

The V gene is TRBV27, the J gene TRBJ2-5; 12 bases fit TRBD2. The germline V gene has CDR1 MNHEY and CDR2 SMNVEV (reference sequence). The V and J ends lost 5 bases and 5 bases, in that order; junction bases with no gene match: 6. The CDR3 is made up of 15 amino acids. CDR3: CASSETSGGPETQYF. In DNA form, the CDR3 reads TGTGCCAGCAGTGAAACTAGCGGGGGGCCCGAGACCCAGTACTTC.

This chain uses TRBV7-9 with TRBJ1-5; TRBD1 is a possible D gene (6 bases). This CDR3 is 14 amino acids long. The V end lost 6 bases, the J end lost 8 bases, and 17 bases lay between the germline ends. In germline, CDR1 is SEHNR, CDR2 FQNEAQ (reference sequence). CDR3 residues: CASRSDRLSEPQHF. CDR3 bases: TGTGCCAGCAGAAGCGACAGGTTATCTGAGCCCCAGCATTTT.

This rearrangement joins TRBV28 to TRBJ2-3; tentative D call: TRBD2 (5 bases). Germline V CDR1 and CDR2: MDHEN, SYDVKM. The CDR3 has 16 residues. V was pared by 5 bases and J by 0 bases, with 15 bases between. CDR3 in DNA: TGTGCCAGCAGTATTACTAGTTCCCCTAGCACAGATACGCAGTATTTT. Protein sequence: CASSITSSPSTDTQYF.

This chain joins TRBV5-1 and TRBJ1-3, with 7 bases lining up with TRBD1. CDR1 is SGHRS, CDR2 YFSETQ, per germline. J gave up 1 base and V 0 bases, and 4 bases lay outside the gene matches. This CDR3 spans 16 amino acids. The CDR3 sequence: CASSLGTGGSGNTIYF. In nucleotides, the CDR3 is TGCGCCAGCAGCTTGGGGACAGGAGGTTCTGGAAACACCATATATTTT.

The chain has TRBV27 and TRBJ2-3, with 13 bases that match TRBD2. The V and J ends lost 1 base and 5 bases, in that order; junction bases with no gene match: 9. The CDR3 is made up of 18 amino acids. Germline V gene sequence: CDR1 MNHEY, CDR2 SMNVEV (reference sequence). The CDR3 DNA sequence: TGTGCCAGCAGTTTATATCTTGGACTAGCGGGGGACGGAGATACGCAGTATTTT. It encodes CASSLYLGLAGDGDTQYF.

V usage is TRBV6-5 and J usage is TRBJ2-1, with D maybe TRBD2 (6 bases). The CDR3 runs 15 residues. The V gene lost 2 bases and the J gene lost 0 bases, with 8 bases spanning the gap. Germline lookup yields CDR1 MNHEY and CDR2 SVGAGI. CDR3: CASSYDGSSYNEQFF. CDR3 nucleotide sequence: TGTGCCAGCAGTTACGACGGGAGCTCCTACAATGAGCAGTTCTTC.

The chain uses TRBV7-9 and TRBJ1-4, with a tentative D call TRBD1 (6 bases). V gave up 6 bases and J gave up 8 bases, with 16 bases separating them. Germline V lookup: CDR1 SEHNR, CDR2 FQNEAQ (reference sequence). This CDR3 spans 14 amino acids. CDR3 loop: CASRPGDEDEKLFF. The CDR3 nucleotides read TGTGCCAGCAGACCAGGGGACGAGGACGAAAAACTGTTTTTT.

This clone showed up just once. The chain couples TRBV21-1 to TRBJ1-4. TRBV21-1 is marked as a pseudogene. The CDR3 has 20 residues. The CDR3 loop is CASSNSRTAKKGRAGEKLFF. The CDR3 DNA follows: TGTGCCAGCAGCAATTCTAGGACAGCTAAAAAAGGGAGGGCGGGTGAAAAACTGTTTTTT.